This TCR beta chain was recovered during a study of T cell repertoires in cytomegalovirus infection. Many counts were recorded for this clonotype. The germline CDR1 and CDR2 sequences are LNHNV and YYDKDF (reference sequence). There are 13 residues in the CDR3. The ends were cut back, 8 bases at V and 3 bases at J, with 13 bases in the middle. TCRdb reprocessed the reads via MiXCR and lists one record per CDR3 protein. In the table there are 250,000 to 300,000 distinct CDR3 sequences, around 9% of which are singletons. This TCR was sampled from a human donor in good health (CMV status not recorded). Some clones in this sample may be carry-over from other donors' samples. Sequenced sample: PBMCs. The rearrangement joins TRBV15 to TRBJ1-2, with D possibly being TRBD1 (5 bases). The CDR3 protein is CATASGGDYGYTF. The DNA for the CDR3 is TGTGCCACCGCAAGCGGGGGGGACTATGGCTACACCTTC.